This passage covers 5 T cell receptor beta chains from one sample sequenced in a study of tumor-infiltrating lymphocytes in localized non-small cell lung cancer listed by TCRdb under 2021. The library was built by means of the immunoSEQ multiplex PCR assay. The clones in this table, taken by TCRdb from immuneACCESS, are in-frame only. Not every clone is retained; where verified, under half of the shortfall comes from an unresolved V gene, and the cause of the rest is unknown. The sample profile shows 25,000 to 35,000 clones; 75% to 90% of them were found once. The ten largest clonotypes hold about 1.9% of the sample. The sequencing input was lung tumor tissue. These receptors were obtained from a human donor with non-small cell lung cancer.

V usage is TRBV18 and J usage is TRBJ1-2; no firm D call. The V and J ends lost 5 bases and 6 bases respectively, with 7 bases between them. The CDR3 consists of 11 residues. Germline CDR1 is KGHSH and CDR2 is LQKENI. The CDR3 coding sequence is TGTGCCAGCTCAGGAGGCCATGGCTACACCTTC. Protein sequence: CASSGGHGYTF.

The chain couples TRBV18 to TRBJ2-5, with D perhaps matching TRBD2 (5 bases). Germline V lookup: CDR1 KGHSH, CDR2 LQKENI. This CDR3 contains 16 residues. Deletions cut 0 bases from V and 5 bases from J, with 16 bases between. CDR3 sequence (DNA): TGTGCCAGCTCACCACCGATCCGGGGTCCCCGGGAGACCCAGTACTTC. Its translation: CASSPPIRGPRETQYF.

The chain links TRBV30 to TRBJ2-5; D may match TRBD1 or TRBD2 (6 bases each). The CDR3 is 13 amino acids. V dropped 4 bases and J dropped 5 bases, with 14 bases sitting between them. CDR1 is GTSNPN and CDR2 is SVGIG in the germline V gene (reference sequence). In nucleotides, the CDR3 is TGTGCCTGGACCCGGGGGCGGGCTGAGACCCAGTACTTC. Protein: CAWTRGRAETQYF.

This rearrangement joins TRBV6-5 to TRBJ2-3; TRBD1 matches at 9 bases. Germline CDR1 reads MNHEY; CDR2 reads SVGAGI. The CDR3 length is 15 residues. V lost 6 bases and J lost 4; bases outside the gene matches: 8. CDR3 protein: CASRGGTGIPDTQYF. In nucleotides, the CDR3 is TGTGCCAGCAGGGGAGGGACAGGGATACCAGATACGCAGTATTTT.

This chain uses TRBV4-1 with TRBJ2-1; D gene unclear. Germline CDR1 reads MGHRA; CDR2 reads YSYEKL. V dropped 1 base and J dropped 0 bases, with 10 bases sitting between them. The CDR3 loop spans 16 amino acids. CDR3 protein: CASSQVLIRSYNEQFF. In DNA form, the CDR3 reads TGCGCCAGCAGCCAAGTCCTTATCCGCTCCTACAATGAGCAGTTCTTC.